Shown below are 2 T cell receptor beta chains from a single sample sequenced in a study of neurological immune-mediated disorders. In TCRdb, the 5' RACE reads were re-called with MiXCR into one record per CDR3 protein. The data show approximately 59,000 distinct CDR3 sequences, 5.2% seen once. The sample comprised PBMCs. The receptors were sampled from a human donor with multiple sclerosis. The donor label of this sample is uncertain.

This clonotype showed up many times. The chain uses TRBV27 and TRBJ2-3; TRBD2 might be the D (6 bases). The CDR3 covers 19 residues. Trimming cost V 4 bases and J 1 base, with 24 bases left between them. Germline V gene lookup returns CDR1 MNHEY and CDR2 SMNVEV (reference sequence). The CDR3, as DNA: TGTGCCAGCAGTTCGCGACAGCCCCGCGGTAGCGGTGGCACAGATACGCAGTATTTT. This sequence encodes CASSSRQPRGSGGTDTQYF.

V and J are TRBV5-6 and TRBJ2-4, with 7 nucleotides matching TRBD2. This CDR3 region has 12 residues. After removal of 7 bases from V and 8 bases from J, the junction contained 6 bases not matched to a gene. The germline V gene has CDR1 SGHDT and CDR2 YYEEEE. DNA of the CDR3: TGTGCCAGCCGGGGGGATGGCGACATTCAGTACTTC. Its translation: CASRGDGDIQYF.